Here is one TCR beta chain with its context. This specimen belongs to a study of T cell changes during pregnancy in multiple sclerosis. The CDR3 length is 16 residues. V lost 3 bases and J lost 5, with 14 bases in between. CDR1 KGHSH and CDR2 LQKENI come from the germline V gene. TCRdb keeps only in-frame clones here, not all; method: immunoSEQ multiplex PCR. The sample lists more than 80,000 clones, 75% to 95% occurring once. This chain links TRBV18 with TRBJ1-6; possible D gene TRBD1, 6 bases. Sequenced here: peripheral blood, sampled before pregnancy. The origin of this receptor is a female donor with multiple sclerosis, enrolled in a pregnancy study. CDR3 nucleotide sequence: TGTGCCAGCTCACCGCCTGGACAGACAAATAATTCACCCCTCCACTTT. It is translated as CASSPPGQTNNSPLHF.